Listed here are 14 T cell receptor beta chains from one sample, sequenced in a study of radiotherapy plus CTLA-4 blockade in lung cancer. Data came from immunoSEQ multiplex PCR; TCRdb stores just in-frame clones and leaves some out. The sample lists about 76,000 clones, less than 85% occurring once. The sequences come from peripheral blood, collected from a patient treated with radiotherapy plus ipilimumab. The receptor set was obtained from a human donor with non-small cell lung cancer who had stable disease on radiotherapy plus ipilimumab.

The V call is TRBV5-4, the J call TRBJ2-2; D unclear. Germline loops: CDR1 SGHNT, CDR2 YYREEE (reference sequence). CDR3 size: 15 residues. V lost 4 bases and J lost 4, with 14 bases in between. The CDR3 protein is CASSEKKDITGELFF. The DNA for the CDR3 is TGTGCCAGCAGCGAGAAGAAAGACATCACCGGGGAGCTGTTTTTT.

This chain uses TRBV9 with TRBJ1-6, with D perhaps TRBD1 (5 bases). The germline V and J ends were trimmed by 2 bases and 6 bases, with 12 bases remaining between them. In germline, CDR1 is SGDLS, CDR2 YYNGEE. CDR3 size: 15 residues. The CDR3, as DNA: TGTGCCAGCAGCGTGGCAGGGAACGGTAATTCACCCCTCCACTTT. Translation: CASSVAGNGNSPLHF.

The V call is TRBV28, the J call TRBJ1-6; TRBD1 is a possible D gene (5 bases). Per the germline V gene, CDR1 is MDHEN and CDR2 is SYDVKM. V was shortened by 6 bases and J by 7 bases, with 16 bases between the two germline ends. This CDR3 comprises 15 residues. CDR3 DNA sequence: TGTGCCAGCAGAATAGGATGGACAAGCAATTCACCCCTCCACTTT. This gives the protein CASRIGWTSNSPLHF.

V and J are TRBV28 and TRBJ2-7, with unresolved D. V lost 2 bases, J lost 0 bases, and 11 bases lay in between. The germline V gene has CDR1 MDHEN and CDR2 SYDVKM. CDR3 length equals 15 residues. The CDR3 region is CASSLHRRSSYEQYF. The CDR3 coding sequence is TGTGCCAGCAGTTTACACCGACGAAGCTCCTACGAGCAGTACTTC.

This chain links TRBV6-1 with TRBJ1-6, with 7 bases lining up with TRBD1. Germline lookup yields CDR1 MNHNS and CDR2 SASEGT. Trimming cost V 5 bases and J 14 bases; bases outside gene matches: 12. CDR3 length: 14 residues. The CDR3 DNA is TGTGCCAGCAGTTCCCGTAGACAGGGAAGTTCCCTCCACTTT. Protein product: CASSSRRQGSSLHF.

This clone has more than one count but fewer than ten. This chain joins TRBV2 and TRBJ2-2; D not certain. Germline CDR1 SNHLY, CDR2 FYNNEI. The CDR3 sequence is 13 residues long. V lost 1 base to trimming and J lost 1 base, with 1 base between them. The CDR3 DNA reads TGTGCCAGCAGTGAAGGGAACACCGGGGAGCTGTTTTTT. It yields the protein CASSEGNTGELFF.

The CDR3 nucleotides read TGCGCCAGCAGCTTGGCAGGCGCGAGCTCTGGAAACACCATATATTTT. It codes for CASSLAGASSGNTIYF. The gene calls are TRBV5-1 and TRBJ1-3, with unresolved D. Trimming removed 0 bases from V and 0 bases from J, with 10 bases in between. Germline V gene data show CDR1 as SGHRS and CDR2 as YFSETQ. This CDR3 region has 16 residues.

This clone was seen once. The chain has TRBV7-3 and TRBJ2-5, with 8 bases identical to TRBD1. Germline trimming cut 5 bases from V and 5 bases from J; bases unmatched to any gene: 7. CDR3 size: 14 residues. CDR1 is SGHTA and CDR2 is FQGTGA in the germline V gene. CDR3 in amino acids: CASSPGGSGETQYF. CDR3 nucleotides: TGTGCCAGCAGCCCAGGGGGCTCAGGGGAGACCCAGTACTTC.

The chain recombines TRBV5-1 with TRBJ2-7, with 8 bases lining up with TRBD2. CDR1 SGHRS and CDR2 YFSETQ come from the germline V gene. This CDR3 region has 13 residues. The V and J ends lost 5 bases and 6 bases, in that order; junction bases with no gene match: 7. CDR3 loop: CASSAGGLREQYF. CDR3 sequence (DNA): TGCGCCAGCAGTGCGGGAGGACTGCGCGAGCAGTACTTC.

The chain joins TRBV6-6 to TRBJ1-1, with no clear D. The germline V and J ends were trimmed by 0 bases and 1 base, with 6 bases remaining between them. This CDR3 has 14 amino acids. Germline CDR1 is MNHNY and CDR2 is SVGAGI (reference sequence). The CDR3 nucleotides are TGTGCCAGCAGTTACTCGAAAGGGAACACTGAAGCTTTCTTT. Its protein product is CASSYSKGNTEAFF.

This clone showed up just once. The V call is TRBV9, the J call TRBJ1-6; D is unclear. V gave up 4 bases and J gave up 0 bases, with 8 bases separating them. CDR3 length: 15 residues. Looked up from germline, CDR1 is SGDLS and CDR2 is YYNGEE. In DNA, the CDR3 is TGTGCCAGCAGCCTTTACAGCTCCTATAATTCACCCCTCCACTTT. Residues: CASSLYSSYNSPLHF.

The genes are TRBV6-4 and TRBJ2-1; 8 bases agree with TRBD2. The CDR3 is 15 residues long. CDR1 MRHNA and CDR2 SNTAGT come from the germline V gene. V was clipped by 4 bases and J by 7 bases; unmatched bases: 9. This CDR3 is CASSALAGGGNEQFF. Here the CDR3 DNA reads TGTGCCAGCAGTGCACTGGCGGGAGGAGGGAATGAGCAGTTCTTC.

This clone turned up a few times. CDR3 amino acids: CASSDRGKGTEAFF. The CDR3 region has the DNA TGTGCCAGCAGCGACAGGGGTAAGGGCACTGAAGCTTTCTTT. The chain is built from TRBV6-5 and TRBJ1-1, with 8 positions matching TRBD1. The V segment lost 6 bases and the J segment 4 bases; nucleotides outside the gene matches: 7. The CDR3 has 14 amino acids. In germline, CDR1 is MNHEY, CDR2 SVGAGI.

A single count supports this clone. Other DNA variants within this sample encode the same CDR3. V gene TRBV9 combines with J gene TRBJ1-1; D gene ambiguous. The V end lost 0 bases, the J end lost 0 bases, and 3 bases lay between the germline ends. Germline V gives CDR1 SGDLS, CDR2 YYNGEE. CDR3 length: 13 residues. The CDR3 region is CASSVEVNTEAFF. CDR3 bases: TGTGCCAGCAGCGTAGAGGTGAACACTGAAGCTTTCTTT.